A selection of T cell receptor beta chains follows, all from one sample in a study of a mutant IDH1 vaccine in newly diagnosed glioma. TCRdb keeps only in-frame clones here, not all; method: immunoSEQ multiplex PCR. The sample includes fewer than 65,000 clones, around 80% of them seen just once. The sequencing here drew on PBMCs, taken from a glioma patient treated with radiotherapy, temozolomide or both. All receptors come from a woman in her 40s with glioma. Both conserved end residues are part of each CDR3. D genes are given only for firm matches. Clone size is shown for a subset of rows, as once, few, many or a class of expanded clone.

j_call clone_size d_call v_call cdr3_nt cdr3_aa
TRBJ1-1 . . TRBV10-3 TGTGCCATCAGTGAGCCCCGGAAAGGGAACACTGAAGCTTTCTTT CAISEPRKGNTEAFF
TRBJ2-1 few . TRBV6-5 TGTGCCAGCAGTTACGGGGGAAGAATCTACAATGAGCAGTTCTTC CASSYGGRIYNEQFF
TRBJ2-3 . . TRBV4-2 TGTGCCAGCAGCCAAGGGGGCGGGACAGATACGCAGTATTTT CASSQGGGTDTQYF
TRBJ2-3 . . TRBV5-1 TGCGCCAGCAGCTTGGACTCGTCTAGCACAGATACGCAGTATTTT CASSLDSSSTDTQYF
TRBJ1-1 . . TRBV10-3 TGTGCCATCAGCCTCAGGGGCCCCGGCACTGAAGCTTTCTTT CAISLRGPGTEAFF
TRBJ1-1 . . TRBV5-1 TGCGCCAGCAGCCGCGGCGGGGGGGACACTGAAGCTTTCTTT CASSRGGGDTEAFF
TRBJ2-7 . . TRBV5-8 TGTGCCAGCAGCCTCGAGACAGTGTCCTCCTACGAGCAGTACTTC CASSLETVSSYEQYF
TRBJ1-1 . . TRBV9 TGTGCCAGCAGCGGAGGCCGGAACACTGAAGCTTTCTTT CASSGGRNTEAFF
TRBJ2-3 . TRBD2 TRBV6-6 TGTGCCAGCAAAAGCGGGGGGGCCGATACGCAGTATTTT CASKSGGADTQYF
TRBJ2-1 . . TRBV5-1 TGCGCCAGCAGCTTGGAACGGATCAATGAGCAGTTCTTC CASSLERINEQFF
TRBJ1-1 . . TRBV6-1 TGTGCCAGTCCCTTGGAAAGCATGAACACTGAAGCTTTCTTT CASPLESMNTEAFF
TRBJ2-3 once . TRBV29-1 TGCAGCGTTGGGGGGACGGGGGGCCGGCCAGATACGCAGTATTTT CSVGGTGGRPDTQYF
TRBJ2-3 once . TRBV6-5 TGTGCCAGCAGTTACATCCGTCGAACAGATACGCAGTATTTT CASSYIRRTDTQYF
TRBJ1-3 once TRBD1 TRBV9 TGTGCCAGCAGCGTAGAGGGGGCGAAGGGAAACACCATATATTTT CASSVEGAKGNTIYF
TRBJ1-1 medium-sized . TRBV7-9 TGTGCCAGCAGCCAGGCCTCCCGGGGAACTGAAGCTTTCTTT CASSQASRGTEAFF
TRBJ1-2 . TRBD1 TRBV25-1 TGTGCCAGCAGTGAATCCTTGGGACAGGCCTTTAGGGGCTACACCTTC CASSESLGQAFRGYTF
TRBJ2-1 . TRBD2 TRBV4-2 TGTGCCAGCAGCCCGGGACTAGCGGGCCATGAGCAGTTCTTC CASSPGLAGHEQFF
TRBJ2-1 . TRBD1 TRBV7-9 TGTGCCAGCAGCGAACAGGGGAGTGAGGAGTTCTTC CASSEQGSEEFF
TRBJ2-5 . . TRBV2 TGTGCCAGCAGCACCGTGAGGGAGACCCAGTACTTC CASSTVRETQYF
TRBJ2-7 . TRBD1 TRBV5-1 TGCGCCAGCAGCAGGGACAGGGACGAGCAGTACTTC CASSRDRDEQYF
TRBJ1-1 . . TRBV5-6 . CASSLFGAGGNTEAFF
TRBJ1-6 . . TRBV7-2 TGTGCCAGCAGCCTGTCTTATAATTCACCCCTCCACTTT CASSLSYNSPLHF
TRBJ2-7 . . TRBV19 TGTGCCAGTAGTAGGTCGCTGGGCGAGCAGTACTTC CASSRSLGEQYF
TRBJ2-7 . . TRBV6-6 TGTGCCAGCAGCTCGTCCACCTACGAGCAGTACTTC CASSSSTYEQYF
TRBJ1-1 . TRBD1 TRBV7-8 TGTGCCAGCAGCCTGGGGGGGACAGAGAACACTGAAGCTTTCTTT CASSLGGTENTEAFF
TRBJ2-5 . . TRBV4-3 TGCGCCAGCAGCCAGTTTCTTAGGGGTGACCAAGAGACCCAGTACTTC CASSQFLRGDQETQYF
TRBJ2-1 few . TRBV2 TGTGCCAGCAGGGAGGGGACTGCCTCCTACAATGAGCAGTTCTTC CASREGTASYNEQFF
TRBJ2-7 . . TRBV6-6 TGTGCCAGCAGTTACTCGGGGACTGATTTCTACGAGCAGTACTTC CASSYSGTDFYEQYF
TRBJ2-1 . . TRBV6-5 TGTGCCAGCAGTTACGGGGGGACGGGCAATGAGCAGTTCTTC CASSYGGTGNEQFF
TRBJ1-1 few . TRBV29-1 TGCAGCGTTGGACGGTTGAACACTGAAGCTTTCTTT CSVGRLNTEAFF
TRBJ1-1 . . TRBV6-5 TGTGCCAGCAGTTACCTCCCTTTCGGGAACACTGAAGCTTTCTTT CASSYLPFGNTEAFF
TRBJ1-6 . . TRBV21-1 TGTGCCAGCAGCAAGGTTCTGTCGGGGAGCTCCTATAATTCACCCCTCCACTTT CASSKVLSGSSYNSPLHF
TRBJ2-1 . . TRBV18 TGTGCCAGCTCCTCCTTGGGGGGGCCTTACAATGAGCAGTTCTTC CASSSLGGPYNEQFF
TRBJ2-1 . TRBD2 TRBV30 TGTGCCTGGAGTGTAGTTAGCGGGGGAACTGAGCAGTTCTTC CAWSVVSGGTEQFF
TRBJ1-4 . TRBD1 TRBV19 TGTGCCAGTAGTTTCTGGACCTCCAGGGGGGAAAAACTGTTTTTT CASSFWTSRGEKLFF
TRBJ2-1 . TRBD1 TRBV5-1 TGCGCCAGCAGCCTCGGGACAGGGTACAATGAGCAGTTCTTC CASSLGTGYNEQFF
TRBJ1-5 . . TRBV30 TGTGCCCAATTGGGACAACCTGGGGAGCCCCAGCATTTT CAQLGQPGEPQHF
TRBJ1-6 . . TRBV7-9 TGTGCCAGCAGCTTCGGCCGAAGCGACTCACCCCTCCACTTT CASSFGRSDSPLHF
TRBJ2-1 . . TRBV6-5 TGTGCCAGCAGTCCCGGACACTCCTACAATGAGCAGTTCTTC CASSPGHSYNEQFF
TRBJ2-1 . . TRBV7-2 TGTGCCAGCAGCTCTGACCTAAGTGAGCAGTTCTTC CASSSDLSEQFF
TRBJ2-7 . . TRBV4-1 TGCGCCAGCAGCCAAGATGACCGCGGGACCCTCTACGAGCAGTACTTC CASSQDDRGTLYEQYF
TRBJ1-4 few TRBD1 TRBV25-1 TGTGCCAGCAGTGAAAGGGGACAGTTTAATGAAAAACTGTTTTTT CASSERGQFNEKLFF
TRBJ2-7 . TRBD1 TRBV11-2 TGTGCCAGCAGCCCAACGACAGGGGGCGCGGGCGAGCAGTACTTC CASSPTTGGAGEQYF